The rows below give T cell receptor beta chains drawn from one sample of a study of cytomegalovirus exposure and HLA in healthy donors. TCRdb keeps only in-frame clones here, not all; method: immunoSEQ multiplex PCR. The repertoire holds fewer than 100,000 clones, with over 65% as singletons. Sequenced material: PBMCs. These receptors originate from a woman aged 60-70 years in good health and CMV-seronegative. CDR3s include the opening cysteine and the closing phenylalanine or tryptophan. The order of the fields is D gene, J gene, clone size, V gene, CDR3 DNA, CDR3 protein. A D gene is named only where the DNA matches it firmly. Rows may omit the clone size; those that give it use once, few, many or a size class.

TRBD1 | TRBJ1-1 | few | TRBV4-3 | TGCGCCAGCAGCCAAGGAATCCGCATGACAGGGGATTTAACTTTCTTT | CASSQGIRMTGDLTFF
TRBD2 | TRBJ2-1 | - | TRBV9 | TGTGCCAGCAGCGTGACTAGCGTCTACAATGAGCAGTTCTTC | CASSVTSVYNEQFF
- | TRBJ2-1 | - | TRBV4-3 | TGCGCCAGCAGCCAGGTTCGGGCGGGAACCTACAATGAGCAGTTCTTC | CASSQVRAGTYNEQFF
TRBD1 | TRBJ1-1 | - | TRBV6-5 | TGTGCCAGCAGTCGGGACAGTGAAGCTTTCTTT | CASSRDSEAFF
TRBD1 | TRBJ1-4 | - | TRBV9 | TGTGCCAGCAGCCCCCAGGGGGCGGCTAATGAAAAACTGTTTTTT | CASSPQGAANEKLFF
- | TRBJ2-3 | - | TRBV4-2 | TGTGCCAGCAGCCAAGTAGCCTCAGGGGATACGCAGTATTTT | CASSQVASGDTQYF
- | TRBJ2-2 | once | TRBV9 | TGTGCCAGCAGCGTAGCTGGGAACGGGGGTACCGGGGAGCTGTTTTTT | CASSVAGNGGTGELFF
- | TRBJ2-4 | - | TRBV9 | TGTGCCAGCAGCGTATGGCCCACCAAAAACATTCAGTACTTC | CASSVWPTKNIQYF
TRBD2 | TRBJ2-3 | few | TRBV19 | TGTGCCAGTAGTATAGCGACTAGCGGGGGGGCGGCAGATACGCAGTATTTT | CASSIATSGGAADTQYF
TRBD1 | TRBJ2-1 | - | TRBV28 | TGTGCCAGCAATAAAGCGGGACAGGGAAACAATGAGCAGTTCTTC | CASNKAGQGNNEQFF
TRBD2 | TRBJ2-3 | few | TRBV4-3 | TGCGCCAGCAGCCAAGTGAGCGGGGGAGGGGACGGGACAGATACGCAGTATTTT | CASSQVSGGGDGTDTQYF
- | TRBJ1-2 | - | TRBV6-5 | TGTGCCAGCACCCAATATGACGGACATAACTATGGCTACACCTTC | CASTQYDGHNYGYTF
- | TRBJ2-1 | few | TRBV4-3 | TGCGCCAGCAGCCAAGATACGGGAGCCAGTGAGCAGTTCTTC | CASSQDTGASEQFF
- | TRBJ2-2 | - | TRBV7-6 | TGTGCCAGCAGCTTAGAGTACAGGTCGCTCACCGGGGAGCTGTTTTTT | CASSLEYRSLTGELFF
TRBD1 | TRBJ2-5 | - | TRBV5-1 | TGCGCCAGCAGCCGAGCCGGACAGGGGGCCGCCCAGCAAGAGACCCAGTACTTC | CASSRAGQGAAQQETQYF
TRBD1 | TRBJ1-6 | - | TRBV6-5 | TGTGCCAGCAGTTACGGCAGGGGGCGTCGGAATTCACCCCTCCACTTT | CASSYGRGRRNSPLHF
- | TRBJ1-1 | few | TRBV5-1 | TGCGCCAGCAGCTTGGGGGTCGCCGGGACTGAAGCTTTCTTT | CASSLGVAGTEAFF
- | TRBJ2-7 | - | TRBV18 | TGTGCCAGCTCACCCGCCCCGGGAGCATCCTACGAGCAGTACTTC | CASSPAPGASYEQYF
TRBD1 | TRBJ1-1 | - | TRBV5-1 | TGCGCCAGCAGTCGCGTACCGGGACAGGTTATGAACACTGAAGCTTTCTTT | CASSRVPGQVMNTEAFF
- | TRBJ2-7 | - | TRBV7-2 | TGTGCCAGCAGCACCATGCGGGATCGTCGTTTCTACGAGCAGTACTTC | CASSTMRDRRFYEQYF
- | TRBJ2-3 | - | TRBV5-1 | TGCGCCAGCAGCGCCGGCTTCCGGGAAAGCACAGATACGCAGTATTTT | CASSAGFRESTDTQYF
TRBD1 | TRBJ1-6 | - | TRBV6-5 | TGTGCCAGCAGTCGGGACAGGGTTAATTCACCCCTCCACTTT | CASSRDRVNSPLHF
- | TRBJ1-5 | - | TRBV30 | TGTGCCTGGAGTCTAGGAGTGAGTCAGCCCCAGCATTTT | CAWSLGVSQPQHF
- | TRBJ1-1 | - | TRBV6-5 | TGTGCCAGCAGTTACAGGGGACAATCGAACACTGAAGCTTTCTTT | CASSYRGQSNTEAFF
TRBD1 | TRBJ1-1 | few | TRBV6-1 | TGTGCCAGCAAGTCCCAGGGACAGGGAGGAACTGAAGCTTTCTTT | CASKSQGQGGTEAFF
TRBD1 | TRBJ2-5 | once | TRBV28 | TGTGCCAGCAGTCCCGGACAGGAGAGCCAAGAGACCCAGTACTTC | CASSPGQESQETQYF
- | TRBJ1-1 | - | TRBV21-1 | TGTGCCAGCAGCAAAGTCAAGGACAGGGGGCTTGGAGCTTTCTTT | CASSKVKDRGLGAFF
TRBD1 | TRBJ1-1 | - | TRBV19 | TGTGCCAGTAGTACGACAGGGCTCGGGAACACTGAAGCTTTCTTT | CASSTTGLGNTEAFF
TRBD2 | TRBJ2-7 | - | TRBV9 | TGTGCCAGCAGCGCTTGGGGCGGGAGTCAAAACGAGCAGTACTTC | CASSAWGGSQNEQYF
- | TRBJ2-5 | - | TRBV5-1 | TGCGCCAGCAGCTTTTCCCCCGAGGAGACCCAGTACTTC | CASSFSPEETQYF
- | TRBJ1-1 | - | TRBV6-6 | TGTGCCAGCAGTTACGGAACCGAGGGGAACACTGAAGCTTTCTTT | CASSYGTEGNTEAFF
- | TRBJ2-6 | few | TRBV4-3 | TGCGCCAGCAGCCAAACCCCCTCCGACAGGCTGACTTTC | CASSQTPSDRLTF
- | TRBJ2-7 | - | TRBV7-9 | TGTGCCAGCAGCTTAGCGGAGACCTACGAGCAGTACTTC | CASSLAETYEQYF
- | TRBJ1-5 | - | TRBV7-2 | TGTGCCAGCAGCTTAGACAGATACCAGCCCCAGCATTTT | CASSLDRYQPQHF
- | TRBJ2-7 | - | TRBV28 | TGTGCCAGCAGAATTAAAGGGTCCGCCAGGGGGGCCCACGAGCAGTACTTC | CASRIKGSARGAHEQYF
TRBD1 | TRBJ2-7 | - | TRBV19 | TGTGCCAGTAGTATAGGTGGGACAGGGGACTACGAGCAGTACTTC | CASSIGGTGDYEQYF
- | TRBJ1-1 | - | TRBV7-6 | TGTGCCAGCAGCCCCAGCCAGGCGAACACTGAAGCTTTCTTT | CASSPSQANTEAFF
- | TRBJ2-6 | - | TRBV29-1 | TGCAGCGTTGGGAGGTCTGGGGCCAACGTCCTGACTTTC | CSVGRSGANVLTF
TRBD1 | TRBJ2-2 | once | TRBV19 | TGTGCCAGTAGTATTTCTCAGGGGGCTCTGTTCAACGGGGAGCTGTTTTTT | CASSISQGALFNGELFF
- | TRBJ2-7 | - | TRBV7-9 | TGTGCCAGCAGCCCGGGCGCGGGACGGGTCTACGAGCAGTACTTC | CASSPGAGRVYEQYF
- | TRBJ2-7 | - | TRBV19 | TGTGCCAGTAGTCAGGATCGGTCTTCCTACGAGCAGTACTTC | CASSQDRSSYEQYF
- | TRBJ2-1 | - | TRBV30 | TGTGCCTGGAGTTCGAGGGCCTCCTCCTACAATGAGCAGTTCTTC | CAWSSRASSYNEQFF
- | TRBJ1-3 | - | TRBV6-5 | TGTGCCAGCAGCCACAGGGCAGGCGGAAACACCATATATTTT | CASSHRAGGNTIYF
- | TRBJ2-2 | few | TRBV4-3 | TGCGCCAGCAGCCAAGATCGGTCGTACACCGGGGAGCTGTTTTTT | CASSQDRSYTGELFF